This T cell receptor (beta chain) was captured by sequencing in a study of blood T cell repertoires in COVID-19. In the study overall: PBMCs, B-cell-depleted T cells, or T cells provided the cDNA or gDNA that made up the material.

In the authors' workflow: Amplification of reference gene primers was used by the study to estimate nucleated cell counts. The assay was immunoSEQ multiplex PCR, and TCRdb's table has in-frame clones only and misses some. V, J and clone size derive from that table, while D and trimming were established from the DNA sequence. The sample shows about 80,000 clones, roughly 90% of them seen only once. Germline CDR1 LNHDA, CDR2 SQIVND (reference sequence). J was trimmed by 8 bases and V by 3 bases; bases with no gene match: 12. The CDR3 spans 15 residues. The chain joins TRBV19 to TRBJ1-2, with 7 bases aligning to TRBD1. Sequencing was performed on peripheral blood. The source is a man between 65 and 85 years old with active or convalescent COVID-19. The CDR3, as DNA: TGTGCCAGTAGTATCATGACAGGGTCCCCGCTGGGCTACACCTTC. Its translation: CASSIMTGSPLGYTF.